These T cell receptor beta chains were read from a single sample in a study of cytomegalovirus exposure and HLA in healthy donors. Profiling relied on immunoSEQ multiplex PCR, and the TCRdb table lists in-frame clones only, not all of them. The sample consists of about 130,000 clones, around 73% of them appearing once. The specimen was PBMCs. These receptors all stem from a man aged 60-69 years in good health and CMV-seropositive. CDR3s include the opening cysteine and the closing phenylalanine or tryptophan. A D gene is named only where the DNA matches it firmly. Not every row has a clone size; where given, it reads once, few, many or a size class.

D: NA
size: few
J: TRBJ1-3
V: TRBV19
CDR3: CASSIAGNGPGNTIYF
DNA: TGTGCCAGTAGTATAGCGGGGAACGGCCCTGGAAACACCATATATTTT

D: NA
size: NA
J: TRBJ2-3
V: TRBV5-4
CDR3: CASSPPAAPGYGTQYF
DNA: TGTGCCAGCAGCCCCCCCGCCGCACCGGGGTATGGTACGCAGTATTTT

D: NA
size: NA
J: TRBJ2-7
V: TRBV6-1
CDR3: CASSEVQGNEQYF
DNA: TGTGCCAGCAGTGAAGTACAGGGCAACGAGCAGTACTTC

D: TRBD2
size: NA
J: TRBJ2-3
V: TRBV4-1
CDR3: CASSQEGVPGGFSTDTQYF
DNA: TGCGCCAGCAGCCAAGAGGGGGTACCGGGGGGATTTAGCACAGATACGCAGTATTTT

D: NA
size: NA
J: TRBJ1-3
V: TRBV30
CDR3: CAWSERGSGNTIYF
DNA: TGTGCCTGGAGTGAAAGGGGCTCTGGAAACACCATATATTTT

D: NA
size: NA
J: TRBJ2-5
V: TRBV28
CDR3: CASSLTPVTQYF
DNA: TGTGCCAGCAGTTTGACACCCGTGACCCAGTACTTC

D: NA
size: NA
J: TRBJ1-1
V: TRBV5-1
CDR3: CASSLGGGVMNTEAFF
DNA: TGCGCCAGCAGCCTAGGAGGAGGGGTGATGAACACTGAAGCTTTCTTT

D: NA
size: NA
J: TRBJ1-6
V: TRBV30
CDR3: CAWSEGQSNSPLHF
DNA: TGTGCCTGGAGTGAAGGACAGAGTAATTCACCCCTCCACTTT

D: NA
size: few
J: TRBJ1-1
V: TRBV28
CDR3: CASSQFQGRWNTEAFF
DNA: TGTGCCAGCAGCCAATTCCAGGGGCGATGGAACACTGAAGCTTTCTTT

D: NA
size: NA
J: TRBJ2-3
V: TRBV5-4
CDR3: CASSFKQGFRADTQYF
DNA: TGTGCCAGCAGCTTCAAACAGGGCTTTCGGGCAGATACGCAGTATTTT